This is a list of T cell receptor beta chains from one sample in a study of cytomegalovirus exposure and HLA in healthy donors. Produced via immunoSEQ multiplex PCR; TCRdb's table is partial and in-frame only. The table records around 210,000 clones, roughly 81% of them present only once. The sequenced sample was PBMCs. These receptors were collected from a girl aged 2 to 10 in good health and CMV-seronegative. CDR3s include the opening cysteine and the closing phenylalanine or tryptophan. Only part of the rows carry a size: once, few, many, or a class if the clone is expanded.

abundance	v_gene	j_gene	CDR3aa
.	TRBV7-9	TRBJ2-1	CASSLPREFKGEQFF
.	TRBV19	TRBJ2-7	CASSPRQGLAYEQYF
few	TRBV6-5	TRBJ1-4	CASSPGTFNEKLFF
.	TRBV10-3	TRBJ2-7	CAISESAGEYVREQYF
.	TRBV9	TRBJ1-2	CASSGEGQGNYGYTF
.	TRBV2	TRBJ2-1	CASSVASGGVYNEQFF
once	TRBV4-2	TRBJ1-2	CASSQGRDGVVHGYTF
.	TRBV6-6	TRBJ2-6	CASSSRGQVGANVLTF
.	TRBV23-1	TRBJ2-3	CASSQSEVTGTQYF
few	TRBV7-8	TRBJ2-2	CASDQEYWAGAGELFF
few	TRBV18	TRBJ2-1	CASSPQSGANEQFF
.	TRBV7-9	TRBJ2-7	CSSSNDRGGNYEQYF
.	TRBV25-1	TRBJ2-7	CASSGIFAGTGGYEQYF
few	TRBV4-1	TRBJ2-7	CASSEGQGSSYEQYF
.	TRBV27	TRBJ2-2	CASSFRGRGGELFF
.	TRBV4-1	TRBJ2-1	CASSQVGRGEQFF
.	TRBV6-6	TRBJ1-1	CASSYSRGKGNTEAFF